This entry lists 28 T cell receptor beta chains sequenced from one sample in a study of identical twins. TCRdb processed the 5' RACE reads anew with MiXCR; each CDR3 protein has one entry. This table has 1.5 million or so distinct CDR3 sequences, roughly 35% appearing once. The sequencing input was cord blood. The receptors were sampled from a newborn girl in good health.

This clonotype was observed a handful of times. The chain combines TRBV20-1 with TRBJ2-3; D tentatively reads TRBD1 or TRBD2 (7 bases each). Germline V gene data show CDR1 as DFQATT and CDR2 as SNEGSKA (reference sequence). Trimming cost V 3 bases and J 4 bases, with 14 bases left between them. The CDR3 has 14 residues. CDR3 nucleotides: TGCAGTGCTAGCAGGGGGGGAGGAGCAGATACGCAGTATTTT. It translates to CSASRGGGADTQYF.

The V and J genes are TRBV4-2 and TRBJ2-1, with TRBD2 as a possible D gene (5 bases). The V gene lost 1 base and the J gene lost 0 bases, with 13 bases spanning the gap. This CDR3 is 17 amino acids long. Germline lookup yields CDR1 LGHNA and CDR2 YNFKEQ. CDR3 sequence: CASSQASGVSSYNEQFF. The CDR3 DNA reads TGTGCCAGCAGCCAAGCGTCCGGGGTCAGCTCCTACAATGAGCAGTTCTTC.

The V call is TRBV5-1, the J call TRBJ2-3, with TRBD1 identical over 8 bases. The CDR3 length is 14 residues. Germline CDR1 reads SGHRS; CDR2 reads YFSETQ. V lost 7 bases to trimming and J lost 7 bases; unmatched junction nucleotides: 11. The CDR3 spells CASSRQGTGNTQYF. Written as DNA, the CDR3 is TGCGCCAGCTCAAGACAGGGGACAGGAAATACGCAGTATTTT.

This clonotype turned up a few times. The chain employs TRBV10-3 and TRBJ1-3; D unclear. V lost 6 bases to trimming and J lost 3 bases, with 6 bases between them. Germline V lookup: CDR1 ENHRY, CDR2 SYGVKD. The CDR3 has 12 residues. In nucleotides, the CDR3 is TGTGCCATCAGGGGGAGTGGAAACACCATATATTTT. This codes for CAIRGSGNTIYF.

The J gene is TRBJ2-5, the V gene TRBV4-1, with unresolved D. The CDR3 sequence is 14 residues long. CDR1 is MGHRA, CDR2 YSYEKL, per germline. Trimming left V 0 bases short and J 6 bases short, with 11 bases between. CDR3 bases: TGCGCCAGCAGCCAAGATTCTAGTGAACAGACCCAGTACTTC. Its protein is CASSQDSSEQTQYF.

This chain connects TRBV4-1 to TRBJ2-5; the D is unclear. This CDR3 is 15 amino acids long. Germline lookup yields CDR1 MGHRA and CDR2 YSYEKL. The ends were cut back, 0 bases at V and 0 bases at J, with 8 bases in the middle. The CDR3 DNA follows: TGCGCCAGCAGCCAAGACGCGAGGTACCAAGAGACCCAGTACTTC. Translating it yields CASSQDARYQETQYF.

The chain recombines TRBV6-1 with TRBJ1-1; possible D gene TRBD1, 6 bases. From germline, CDR1 is MNHNS and CDR2 SASEGT. The CDR3 loop spans 17 amino acids. The V and J ends lost 2 bases and 1 base respectively, with 17 bases between them. CDR3 DNA sequence: TGTGCCAGCAGTGAAAGCGGCCGGGGGGCACGGAACACTGAAGCTTTCTTT. This gives the protein CASSESGRGARNTEAFF.

V is TRBV6-1 and J is TRBJ2-5; D is ambiguous. There are 13 residues in the CDR3. Germline V gives CDR1 MNHNS, CDR2 SASEGT. Trimming removed 5 bases at V and 3 bases at J, with 10 bases between. In nucleotides, the CDR3 is TGTGCCAGCAGTTTTACTTCCAAAGAGACCCAGTACTTC. It codes for CASSFTSKETQYF.

The rearrangement uses TRBV19 and TRBJ2-7; D is uncertain. CDR1 LNHDA and CDR2 SQIVND come from the germline V gene (reference sequence). V gave up 3 bases and J gave up 4 bases, with 7 bases separating them. This CDR3 comprises 12 residues. CDR3 DNA: TGTGCCAGTAGTATCCTCGGTTACGAGCAGTACTTC. Protein product: CASSILGYEQYF.

V is TRBV9 and J is TRBJ1-1; TRBD1 matches 8 bases. CDR1 SGDLS and CDR2 YYNGEE come from the germline V gene. Unmatched junction bases numbered 8, after V lost 4 bases and J lost 6 bases. This CDR3 has 14 residues. The CDR3 bases are TGTGCCAGCAGCCCCCAGGGGGCGATGGCTGAAGCTTTCTTT. Amino acids: CASSPQGAMAEAFF.

In this sample, this clonotype turned up once. A much more abundant neighbour one base away suggests this may be a read error. The chain links TRBV12-3 or TRBV12-4 to TRBJ2-1, with TRBD2 matching over 11 bases. The J call is uncertain, as TRBJ2-7 better fits the DNA end. CDR3 length: 16 residues. CDR3 in amino acids: CASSSRLAGPYNEQYF. The CDR3 region has the DNA TGTGCCAGCAGTTCCCGACTAGCGGGACCCTACAATGAGCAGTACTTC.

V and J are TRBV6-1 and TRBJ1-2; 7 nucleotides match TRBD1. V lost 1 base, J lost 4 bases, and 3 bases stayed unmatched. The CDR3 extends over 14 amino acids. Germline CDR1 is MNHNS and CDR2 is SASEGT. In DNA, the CDR3 is TGTGCCAGCAGTGAAGTACAGGGGTTCTATGGCTACACCTTC. As protein: CASSEVQGFYGYTF.

The chain uses TRBV28 and TRBJ2-5; a weak D match, TRBD1 (5 bases). Per the germline V gene, CDR1 is MDHEN and CDR2 is SYDVKM. Between the trimmed V and J ends, which lost 0 bases and 11 bases, there was a span of 13 bases. This CDR3 contains 13 residues. Here the CDR3 reads CASSLWDNNEQYF. Here the CDR3 DNA reads TGTGCCAGCAGTTTATGGGACAACAATGAGCAGTACTTC.

There are a few counts of this clonotype. The chain links TRBV18 to TRBJ2-1, with D possibly TRBD2 on 6 matching bases. V lost 4 bases to trimming and J lost 2 bases, with 12 bases between them. The CDR3 covers 15 residues. CDR1 and CDR2 (germline): KGHSH, LQKENI. The CDR3 DNA is TGTGCCAGCTCACGTGGGACTGGCCCCTACAATGAGCAGTTCTTC. Translating it yields CASSRGTGPYNEQFF.

This clonotype was counted only a few times. The chain is built from TRBV4-1 and TRBJ2-5, with 14 bases fitting TRBD2. With 5 bases clipped from V and 1 base from J, the junction kept 6 bases outside the gene matches. CDR3 length equals 17 residues. Germline V gives CDR1 MGHRA, CDR2 YSYEKL. The CDR3 protein is CASSVRLAGGPQETQYF. In nucleotides, the CDR3 is TGCGCCAGCAGCGTACGACTAGCGGGAGGGCCCCAAGAGACCCAGTACTTC.

J is TRBJ2-3 and V is TRBV11-2; 9 nucleotides agree with TRBD2. CDR3 length equals 14 residues. Unmatched junction bases numbered 9, after V lost 8 bases and J lost 6 bases. Germline CDR1 reads SGHAT; CDR2 reads FQNNGV. The CDR3 DNA reads as TGTGCCAGCTGGAGGCTAGCGGGGAGGGATACGCAGTATTTT. Protein product: CASWRLAGRDTQYF.

V and J are TRBV12-5 and TRBJ2-1; TRBD2 aligns across 14 bases. V was pared by 6 bases and J by 7 bases, with 11 bases of the junction left unmatched. CDR1 is LGHNT and CDR2 is FRNRAP in the germline V gene. The CDR3 is 17 amino acids. The CDR3 region is CASGSPPGTSGSNEQFF. The DNA of the CDR3 is TGTGCTAGTGGCTCCCCACCCGGGACTAGCGGGAGTAATGAGCAGTTCTTC.

This chain joins TRBV28 and TRBJ2-7; the D is unclear. Looked up from germline, CDR1 is MDHEN and CDR2 is SYDVKM. V was shortened by 1 base and J by 5 bases, with 6 bases between the two germline ends. The CDR3 covers 12 residues. CDR3 protein: CASSLLLHEQYF. DNA of the CDR3: TGTGCCAGCAGTTTATTGCTCCACGAGCAGTACTTC.

J is TRBJ2-7 and V is TRBV28, with D possibly being TRBD1 (6 bases). V was clipped by 6 bases and J by 2 bases, with 14 bases between them. Germline V lookup: CDR1 MDHEN, CDR2 SYDVKM. The CDR3 has 14 residues. This CDR3 is CASRGAGNPYEQYF. CDR3 DNA sequence: TGTGCCAGCAGGGGGGCAGGGAACCCCTACGAGCAGTACTTC.

The chain has TRBV6-6 and TRBJ1-6; 8 nucleotides agree with TRBD1. This CDR3 is built from 17 residues. The germline CDR1 and CDR2 sequences are MNHNY and SVGAGI (reference sequence). V shed 5 bases, J shed 5 bases, and the junction held 11 bases outside the gene matches. The DNA for the CDR3 is TGTGCCAGCAGTCGACAACCGGTGGACAGGGATAATTCACCCCTCCACTTT. Its translation: CASSRQPVDRDNSPLHF.

In its sample, this clonotype was seen once. The V and J genes are TRBV5-1 and TRBJ2-2; 11 nucleotides align to TRBD2. The germline gives CDR1 SGHRS, CDR2 YFSETQ. The junction had 8 bases not matched to a gene; V was cut back by 0 bases and J by 4 bases. The CDR3 contains 18 residues. The CDR3 sequence: CASSLETLAGVLTGELFF. The CDR3 DNA follows: TGCGCCAGCAGCTTGGAAACACTAGCGGGGGTCCTCACCGGGGAGCTGTTTTTT. Full variable domain (outside the CDR3, taken from reference TRBV5-1 and TRBJ2-2): KAGVTQTPRYLIKTRGQQVTLSCSPISGHRSVSWYQQTPGQGLQFLFEYFSETQRNKGNFPGRFSGRQFSNSRSEMNVSTLELGDSALYLCASSLETLAGVLTGELFFGEGSRLTVL.

For the CDR3, the DNA is TGTGCCAGCACAGGGACTAGCGGGAACACCGGGGAGCTGTTTTTT. Protein product: CASTGTSGNTGELFF. The rearrangement uses TRBV25-1 and TRBJ2-2; the match to TRBD2 covers 11 bases. Looked up from germline, CDR1 is MGHDK and CDR2 is SYGVNS. The CDR3 sequence is 15 residues long. The junction had 2 bases not matched to a gene; V was cut back by 7 bases and J by 1 base.

This rearrangement joins TRBV28 to TRBJ2-1; the match to TRBD2 covers 7 bases. After removal of 6 bases from V and 10 bases from J, the junction contained 12 bases not matched to a gene. CDR3 length: 14 amino acids. The germline gives CDR1 MDHEN, CDR2 SYDVKM. The CDR3 is CASRLTYGGVEQFF. The CDR3 bases are TGTGCCAGCAGGCTGACCTATGGGGGGGTCGAGCAGTTCTTC. Together with reference TRBV28 and TRBJ2-1, the CDR3 gives the full variable domain: DVKVTQSSRYLVKRTGEKVFLECVQDMDHENMFWYRQDPGLGLRLIYFSYDVKMKEKGDIPEGYSVSREKKERFSLILESASTNQTSMYLCASRLTYGGVEQFFGPGTRLTVL.

This clonotype was seen only a few times. The J gene is TRBJ1-5, the V gene TRBV28; maybe TRBD1 (6 bases). The V end lost 5 bases, the J end lost 6 bases, and 8 bases lay between the germline ends. The CDR3 is 12 residues long. Germline V gene data show CDR1 as MDHEN and CDR2 as SYDVKM. CDR3 sequence: CASSRRGQPQHF. The CDR3 nucleotides read TGTGCCAGCAGTCGCAGGGGTCAGCCCCAGCATTTT.

This chain connects TRBV14 to TRBJ2-5; D is unresolved. Germline V gene lookup returns CDR1 SGHDN and CDR2 FVKESK. CDR3 length: 14 residues. V lost 0 bases and J 1 base, leaving 6 bases between the germline ends. The CDR3 DNA follows: TGTGCCAGCAGCCAAGATCGTAGCCAAGAGACCCAGTACTTC. As protein: CASSQDRSQETQYF.

This CDR3 reads CASSPLGQGVREAFF. The CDR3 DNA reads as TGTGCCAGCAGCCCCCTAGGACAGGGGGTAAGAGAAGCTTTCTTT. The chain employs TRBV5-6 and TRBJ1-1; 10 positions match TRBD1. CDR3 length: 15 residues. Germline V lookup: CDR1 SGHDT, CDR2 YYEEEE. Germline trimming cut 4 bases from V and 8 bases from J; bases unmatched to any gene: 11.

This clonotype was counted only a few times. The rearrangement links TRBV4-2 to TRBJ2-1; no clear D gene. The germline V and J ends were trimmed by 0 bases and 8 bases, with 8 bases remaining between them. The CDR3 has 13 amino acids. Per germline, CDR1 LGHNA and CDR2 YNFKEQ. CDR3 DNA sequence: TGTGCCAGCAGCCAAGATCTGGTCTATGAGCAGTTCTTC. Protein sequence: CASSQDLVYEQFF.

CDR3 amino acids: CASSSNRDSETQYF. For the CDR3, the DNA is TGTGCCAGCAGTAGTAACCGGGATAGCGAGACCCAGTACTTC. The chain combines TRBV28 with TRBJ2-5, with D tentatively TRBD2 (5 bases). Trimming stripped 5 bases from V and 5 bases from J, with 15 bases between. The CDR3 extends over 14 amino acids. Germline lookup yields CDR1 MDHEN and CDR2 SYDVKM.